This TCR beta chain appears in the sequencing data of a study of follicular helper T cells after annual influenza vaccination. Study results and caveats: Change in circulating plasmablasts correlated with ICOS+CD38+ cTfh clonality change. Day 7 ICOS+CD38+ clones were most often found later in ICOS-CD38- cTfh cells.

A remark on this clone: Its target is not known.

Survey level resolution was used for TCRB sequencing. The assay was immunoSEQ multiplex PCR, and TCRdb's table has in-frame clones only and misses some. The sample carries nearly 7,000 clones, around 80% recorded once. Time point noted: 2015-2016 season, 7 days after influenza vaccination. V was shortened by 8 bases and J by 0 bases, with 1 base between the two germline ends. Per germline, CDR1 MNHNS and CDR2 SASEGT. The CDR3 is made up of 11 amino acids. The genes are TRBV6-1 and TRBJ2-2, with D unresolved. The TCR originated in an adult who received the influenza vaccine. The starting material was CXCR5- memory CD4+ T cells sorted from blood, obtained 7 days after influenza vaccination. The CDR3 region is CASANTGELFF. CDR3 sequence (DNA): TGTGCCAGCGCGAACACCGGGGAGCTGTTTTTT.